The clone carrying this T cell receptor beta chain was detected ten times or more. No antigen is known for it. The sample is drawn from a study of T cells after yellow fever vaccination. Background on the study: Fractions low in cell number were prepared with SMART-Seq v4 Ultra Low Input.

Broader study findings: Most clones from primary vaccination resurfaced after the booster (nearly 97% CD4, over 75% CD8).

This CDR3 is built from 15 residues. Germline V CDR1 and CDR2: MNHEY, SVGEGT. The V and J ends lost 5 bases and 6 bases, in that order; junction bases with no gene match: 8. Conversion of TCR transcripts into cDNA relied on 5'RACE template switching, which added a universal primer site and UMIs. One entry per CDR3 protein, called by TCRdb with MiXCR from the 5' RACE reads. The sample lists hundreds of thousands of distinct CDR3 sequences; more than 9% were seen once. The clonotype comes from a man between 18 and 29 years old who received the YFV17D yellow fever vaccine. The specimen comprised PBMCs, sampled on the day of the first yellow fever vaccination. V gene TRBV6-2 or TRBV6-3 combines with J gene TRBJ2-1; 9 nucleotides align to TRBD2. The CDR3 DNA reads TGTGCCAGCAGTCCCCTGGCGGGGGGGCGCAATGAGCAGTTCTTC. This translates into CASSPLAGGRNEQFF.